The entry that follows covers one T cell receptor beta chain sequence. The data derive from a study of long-term antiretroviral therapy in people with HIV. The libraries were made with immunoSEQ v3.0 at survey level. This table comes from immunoSEQ multiplex PCR, and its TCRdb copy is limited to in-frame clones, with some not included. Of about 15,000 clones in the sample, around 84% are singletons; the top ten hold about 14%. The germline V gene has CDR1 GTSNPN and CDR2 SVGIG (reference sequence). The CDR3 has 13 residues. V lost 5 bases and J lost 6; bases outside the gene matches: 9. Each contributor possessed a minimum of one pre-ART and a minimum of two post-ART PBMC samples. Every one of the participants with HIV received treatment in the United States. The content of samples before DNA extraction was roughly 0.95-11 million cryopreserved PBMC.

The receptor comes from a woman in her 40s with HIV. This chain connects TRBV30 to TRBJ2-5; 7 nucleotides match TRBD2. Sequences were derived from unsorted PBMCs, sampled about 3.3 years after starting antiretroviral therapy. The CDR3 DNA is TGTGCCTGGGGTGCGGCGGGGGTAAAGACCCAGTACTTC. Its protein product is CAWGAAGVKTQYF.